The clone carrying this T cell receptor (beta chain) was picked up a small number of times. Its specificity is not known. Germline-derived CDR1 and CDR2 are SEHNR and FQNEAQ (reference sequence). The V and J ends lost 5 bases and 8 bases respectively, with 13 bases between them. The CDR3 has 13 residues. The data stem from a study of identical twins. TCRdb reprocessed the 5' RACE reads via MiXCR and lists one record per CDR3 protein. Of under 350,000 distinct CDR3 sequences listed, roughly 10% are singletons. Study outcomes and limitations: Analyses of zero insertions could, in part, be confounded by invariant MAIT and iNKT cells. Within monozygotic twins, out-of-frame TCR alpha sharing was underestimated by the models. Shared out-of-frame alpha sequences (those common to twins) showed excess low generation probability.

The sample was also linked to a second study, of yellow fever vaccine responses in identical twins. In that study: A vaccine T cell response that seemed partly convergent and partly personalized was reported in twins.

Specimen: CD8+ T cells sorted from blood. The sequence was collected from a woman aged 18-29 years in good health. The chain is built from TRBV7-9 and TRBJ2-1, with a weak D call TRBD2 (5 bases). Written as DNA, the CDR3 is TGTGCCAGCAGCCCCGAGGGCGGCTATGAGCAGTTCTTC. Amino acids: CASSPEGGYEQFF.